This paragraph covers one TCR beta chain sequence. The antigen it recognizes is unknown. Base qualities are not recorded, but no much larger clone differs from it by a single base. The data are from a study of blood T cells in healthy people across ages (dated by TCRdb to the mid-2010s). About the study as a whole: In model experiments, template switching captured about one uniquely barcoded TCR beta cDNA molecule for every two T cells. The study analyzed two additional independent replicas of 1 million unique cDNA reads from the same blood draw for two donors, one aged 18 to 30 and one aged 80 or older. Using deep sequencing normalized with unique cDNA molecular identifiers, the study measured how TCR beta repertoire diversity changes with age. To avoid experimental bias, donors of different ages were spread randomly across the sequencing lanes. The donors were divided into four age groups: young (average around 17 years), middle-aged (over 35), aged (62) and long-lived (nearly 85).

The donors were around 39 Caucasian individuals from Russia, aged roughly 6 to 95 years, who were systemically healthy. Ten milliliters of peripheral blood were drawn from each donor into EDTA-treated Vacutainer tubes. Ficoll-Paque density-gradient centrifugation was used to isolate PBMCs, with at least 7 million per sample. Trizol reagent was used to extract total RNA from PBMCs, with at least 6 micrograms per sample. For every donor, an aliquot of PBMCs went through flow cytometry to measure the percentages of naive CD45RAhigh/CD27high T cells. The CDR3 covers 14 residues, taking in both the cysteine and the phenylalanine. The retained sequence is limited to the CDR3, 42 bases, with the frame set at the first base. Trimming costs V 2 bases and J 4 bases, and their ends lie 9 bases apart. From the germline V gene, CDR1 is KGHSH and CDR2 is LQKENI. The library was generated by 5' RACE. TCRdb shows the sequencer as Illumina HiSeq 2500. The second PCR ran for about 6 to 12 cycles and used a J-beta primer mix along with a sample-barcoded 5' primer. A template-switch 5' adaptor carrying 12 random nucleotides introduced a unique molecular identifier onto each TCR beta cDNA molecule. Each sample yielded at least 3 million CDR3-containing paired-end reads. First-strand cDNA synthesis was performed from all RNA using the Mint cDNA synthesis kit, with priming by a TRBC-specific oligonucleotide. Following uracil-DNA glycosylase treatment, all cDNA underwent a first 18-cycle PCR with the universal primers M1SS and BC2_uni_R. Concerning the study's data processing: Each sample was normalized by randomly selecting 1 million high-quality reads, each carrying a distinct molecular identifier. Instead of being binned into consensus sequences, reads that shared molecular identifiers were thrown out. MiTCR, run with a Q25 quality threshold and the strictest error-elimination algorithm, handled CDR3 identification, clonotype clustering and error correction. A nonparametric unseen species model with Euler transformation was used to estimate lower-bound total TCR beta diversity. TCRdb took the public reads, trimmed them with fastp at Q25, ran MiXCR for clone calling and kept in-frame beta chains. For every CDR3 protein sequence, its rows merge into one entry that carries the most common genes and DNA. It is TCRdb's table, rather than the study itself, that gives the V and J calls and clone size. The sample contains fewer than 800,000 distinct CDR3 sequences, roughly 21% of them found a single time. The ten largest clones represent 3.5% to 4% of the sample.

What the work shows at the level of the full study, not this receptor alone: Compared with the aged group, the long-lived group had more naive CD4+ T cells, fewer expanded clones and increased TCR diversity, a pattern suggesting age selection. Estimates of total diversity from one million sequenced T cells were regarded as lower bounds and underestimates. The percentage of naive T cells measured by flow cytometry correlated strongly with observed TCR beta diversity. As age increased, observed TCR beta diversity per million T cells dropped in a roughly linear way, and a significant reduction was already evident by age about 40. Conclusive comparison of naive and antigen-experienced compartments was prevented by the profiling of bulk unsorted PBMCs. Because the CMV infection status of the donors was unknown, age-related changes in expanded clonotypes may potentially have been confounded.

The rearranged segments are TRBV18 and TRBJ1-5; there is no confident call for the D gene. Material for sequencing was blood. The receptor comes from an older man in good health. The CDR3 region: CASSPREGNQPQHF. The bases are TGTGCCAGCTCACCAAGGGAAGGTAATCAGCCCCAGCATTTT.